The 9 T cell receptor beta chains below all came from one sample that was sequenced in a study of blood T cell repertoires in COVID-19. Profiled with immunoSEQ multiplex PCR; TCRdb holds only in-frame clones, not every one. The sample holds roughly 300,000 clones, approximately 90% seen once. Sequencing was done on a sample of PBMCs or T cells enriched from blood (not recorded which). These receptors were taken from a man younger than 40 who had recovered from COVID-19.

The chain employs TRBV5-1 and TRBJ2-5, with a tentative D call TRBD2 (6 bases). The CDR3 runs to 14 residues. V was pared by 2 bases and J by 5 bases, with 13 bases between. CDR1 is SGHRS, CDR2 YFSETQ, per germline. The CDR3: CASSLAEGAETQYF. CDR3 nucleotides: TGCGCCAGCAGCTTAGCGGAGGGAGCGGAGACCCAGTACTTC.

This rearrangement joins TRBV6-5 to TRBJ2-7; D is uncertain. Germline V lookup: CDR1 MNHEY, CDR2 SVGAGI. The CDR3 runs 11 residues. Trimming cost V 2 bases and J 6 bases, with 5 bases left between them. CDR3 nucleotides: TGTGCCAGCAGTTACCTTCGCGAGCAGTACTTC. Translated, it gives CASSYLREQYF.

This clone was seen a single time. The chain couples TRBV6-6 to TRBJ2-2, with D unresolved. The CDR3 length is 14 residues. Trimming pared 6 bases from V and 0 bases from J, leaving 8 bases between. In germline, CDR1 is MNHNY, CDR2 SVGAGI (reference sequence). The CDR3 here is CASSVRSNTGELFF. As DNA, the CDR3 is TGTGCCAGCAGCGTACGGTCGAACACCGGGGAGCTGTTTTTT.

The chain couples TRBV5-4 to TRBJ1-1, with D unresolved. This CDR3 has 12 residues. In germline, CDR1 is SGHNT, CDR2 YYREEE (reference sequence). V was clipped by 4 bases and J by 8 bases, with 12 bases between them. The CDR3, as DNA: TGTGCCAGCAGCCTGGAAGAGGGAGAAGCTTTCTTT. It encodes CASSLEEGEAFF.

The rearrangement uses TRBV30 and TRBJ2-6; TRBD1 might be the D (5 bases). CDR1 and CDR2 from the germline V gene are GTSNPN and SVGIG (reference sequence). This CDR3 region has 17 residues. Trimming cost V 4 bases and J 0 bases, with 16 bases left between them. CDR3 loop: CAWISDISSSGANVLTF. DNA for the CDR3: TGTGCCTGGATATCGGACATTTCCTCCTCTGGGGCCAACGTCCTGACTTTC.

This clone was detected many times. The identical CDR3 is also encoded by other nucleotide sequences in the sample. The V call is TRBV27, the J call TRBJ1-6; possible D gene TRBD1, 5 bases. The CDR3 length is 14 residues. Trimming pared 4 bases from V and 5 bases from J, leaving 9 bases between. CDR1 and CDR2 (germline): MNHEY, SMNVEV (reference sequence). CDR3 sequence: CASSSQGNNSPLHF. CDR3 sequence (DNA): TGTGCCAGCAGTTCCCAGGGTAATAATTCACCCCTCCACTTT.

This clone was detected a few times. The CDR3, as DNA: TGCGCCAGCAGCTCAGGTGGGACAGCCTCTGGAAACACCATATATTTT. Its translation is CASSSGGTASGNTIYF. The gene calls are TRBV5-1 and TRBJ1-3, with 7 bases fitting TRBD1. The CDR3 contains 16 residues. Germline CDR1 is SGHRS and CDR2 is YFSETQ. V gave up 3 bases and J gave up 0 bases; unmatched junction bases: 6.

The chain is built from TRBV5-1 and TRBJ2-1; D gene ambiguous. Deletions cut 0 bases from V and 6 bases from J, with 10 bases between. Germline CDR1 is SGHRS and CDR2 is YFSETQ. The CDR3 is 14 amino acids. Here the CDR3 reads CASSLVSVFNEQFF. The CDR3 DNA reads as TGCGCCAGCAGCTTGGTGAGCGTTTTCAATGAGCAGTTCTTC.

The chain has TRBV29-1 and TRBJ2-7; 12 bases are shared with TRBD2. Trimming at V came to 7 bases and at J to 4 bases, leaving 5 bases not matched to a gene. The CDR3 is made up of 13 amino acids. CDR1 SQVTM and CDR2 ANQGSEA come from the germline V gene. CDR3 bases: TGCAGCGCTAGCGGGAGGGCCTTGTACGAGCAGTACTTC. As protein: CSASGRALYEQYF.